This is a list of T cell receptor beta chains from one sample in a study of cytomegalovirus exposure and HLA in healthy donors. Some clones are missing from TCRdb's copy, which holds only in-frame ones; the method was immunoSEQ multiplex PCR. Here the sample table reports around 100,000 clones. The sequenced sample was PBMCs. The receptors here all came from a middle-aged man in good health and CMV-seronegative. The CDR3 runs from the conserved cysteine through the conserved F or W. A D gene is named only where the DNA matches it firmly.

TRBJ2-3 | NA | TRBV6-5 | TGTGCCAGCAGTAGCCCCACAGATACGCAGTATTTT | CASSSPTDTQYF
TRBJ2-7 | NA | TRBV4-3 | TGCGCCAGCAGTAAGGGGGACGCCTACGAGCAGTACTTC | CASSKGDAYEQYF
TRBJ2-7 | NA | TRBV7-8 | TGTGCCAGCAGCTTAGATAGGGGGTACGAGCAGTACTTC | CASSLDRGYEQYF
TRBJ2-7 | NA | TRBV7-2 | TGTGCCAGCAGCTTAAGAGGTGGTTACGAGCAGTACTTC | CASSLRGGYEQYF
TRBJ2-2 | NA | TRBV5-1 | TGCGCCAGCAGCTTGGCGAGCACCGGGGAGCTGTTTTTT | CASSLASTGELFF
TRBJ1-1 | TRBD1 | TRBV27 | TGTGCCAGCAGCCCGACAGGGGCCACTGAAGCTCTCTTT | CASSPTGATEALF
TRBJ2-7 | TRBD1 | TRBV5-1 | TGCGCCAGCAGCTCAGGCCCGGACAGGAGCTCCTACGAGCAGTACTTC | CASSSGPDRSSYEQYF
TRBJ2-5 | NA | TRBV19 | TGTGCCAGTAGTATTGCGGCCACCCTCCAAAAGTACTTC | CASSIAATLQKYF
TRBJ1-1 | NA | TRBV18 | TGTGCCAGCTCACCCGAATCAGGGGCGGGCACTGAAGCTTTCTTT | CASSPESGAGTEAFF
TRBJ2-5 | TRBD2 | TRBV5-1 | TGCGCCAGCAGCTCAGGGACTAGCTTCGAGACCCAGTACTTC | CASSSGTSFETQYF
TRBJ2-5 | TRBD2 | TRBV19 | TGTGCCAGTAGTATCGGGACTAGCATTGAGACCCAGTACTTC | CASSIGTSIETQYF
TRBJ1-1 | NA | TRBV6-6 | TGTGCCAGCGAAGGTCGGGTGACTGAAGCTTTCTTT | CASEGRVTEAFF
TRBJ1-5 | NA | TRBV2 | TGTGCCAGCCGACCAGGGAATAGCAATCAGCCCCAGCATTTT | CASRPGNSNQPQHF
TRBJ1-5 | TRBD1 | TRBV7-9 | TGTGCCAGCAGCTTAGCCGGGACAGGGGTCAATCAGCCCCAGCATTTT | CASSLAGTGVNQPQHF
TRBJ2-3 | NA | TRBV4-3 | TGCGCCAGCAGCCCGGGGACTGTCCGCACAGATACGCAGTATTTT | CASSPGTVRTDTQYF
TRBJ2-1 | TRBD2 | TRBV5-1 | TGCGCCAGCAGCTTGGCCGCACTAGCGGGAGAGTTTCAGTTCTTC | CASSLAALAGEFQFF
TRBJ1-5 | NA | TRBV10-2 | TGCGCCAGCAGTGTTCGGGGTAGTGAACAGCCCCAGCATTTT | CASSVRGSEQPQHF
TRBJ2-2 | TRBD2 | TRBV27 | TGTGCCAGCAGTATACAAACCGGGACTAGTGTCGGGGAGCTGTTTTTT | CASSIQTGTSVGELFF
TRBJ2-3 | NA | TRBV27 | TGTGCCAGCAGTTTAGTAGCGGTGAGCACAGATACGCAGTATTTT | CASSLVAVSTDTQYF
TRBJ2-7 | NA | TRBV7-8 | TGTGCCAGCAGCTTAGTCCTATCCGAGCAGTACTTC | CASSLVLSEQYF
TRBJ1-5 | NA | TRBV16 | TGTGCCAGCAGGGCAGGTTTTACTAGCAATCAGCCCCAGCATTTT | CASRAGFTSNQPQHF
TRBJ2-3 | TRBD2 | TRBV10-3 | TGTGCCATCAGTGAGTCTTTAGGACTAGCGGGGGTTGATACGCAGTATTTT | CAISESLGLAGVDTQYF
TRBJ1-5 | NA | TRBV7-2 | TGTGCCAGCAGCTTAGGAGGGAGCCAGCCCCAGCATTTT | CASSLGGSQPQHF
TRBJ1-2 | TRBD1 | TRBV27 | TGTGCCAGCAGTTCCCAACTACCCCGGGACAGGGCAAAGTCTGGCTACACCTTC | CASSSQLPRDRAKSGYTF
TRBJ1-4 | NA | TRBV6-1 | TGTGCCAGCAGTGAAACCGGGTGGACTAATGAAAAACTGTTTTTT | CASSETGWTNEKLFF
TRBJ2-4 | TRBD2 | TRBV29-1 | TGCAGCGTGAGACTAGCGGGGGCCTTAGCCAAAAACATTCAGTACTTC | CSVRLAGALAKNIQYF
TRBJ1-1 | TRBD1 | TRBV6-1 | TGTGCCAGCATTATGGACAGGGTAGTTACTGAAGCTTTCTTT | CASIMDRVVTEAFF
TRBJ2-7 | TRBD1 | TRBV7-2 | TGTGCCAGCAGCCCTTCCGGGACAGGCTCCTACGAGCAGTACTTC | CASSPSGTGSYEQYF
TRBJ2-1 | TRBD2 | TRBV11-3 | TGTGCCAGCAGCTTAGGAAGCGGGGGGCGCGGTGATGAGCAGTTCTTC | CASSLGSGGRGDEQFF
TRBJ2-2 | TRBD2 | TRBV6-1 | TGTGCCAGCAGTGAGCTCGGCGGGAGCACCGGGGAGCTGTTTTTT | CASSELGGSTGELFF
TRBJ1-1 | NA | TRBV7-8 | TGTGCCAGCAGCTTAGTGGGGCCAGCTGAAGCTTTCTTT | CASSLVGPAEAFF
TRBJ2-7 | NA | TRBV10-1 | TGCGCCAGTAATCCCGGAGTGGGGCTCGAGCAGTACTTC | CASNPGVGLEQYF
TRBJ2-2 | TRBD2 | TRBV19 | TGTGCCAGTAGTCTCCCCTGGACTAGCGGGAGCGGGGAGCTGTTTTTT | CASSLPWTSGSGELFF
TRBJ1-2 | NA | TRBV10-1 | TGCGCCAGCAGTGAAGCAGGGAACTATGGCTACACCTTC | CASSEAGNYGYTF
TRBJ2-5 | NA | TRBV4-3 | TGCGCCAGCAGCCAAGGAATGGGACTTCTAGGGGAGACCCAGTACTTC | CASSQGMGLLGETQYF
TRBJ2-5 | TRBD2 | TRBV27 | TGTGCCAGCAGTTTAAGCGGGGTGGGTCGGGGGGAAGAGACCCAGTACTTC | CASSLSGVGRGEETQYF
TRBJ1-1 | TRBD1 | TRBV18 | TGTGCCAGCTCACCTAATACCCGGACAGGGATGAATGAAGCTTTCTTT | CASSPNTRTGMNEAFF
TRBJ2-1 | NA | TRBV5-1 | TGCGCCAGCAGCTTGTCAGCCTACAATGAGCAGTTCTTC | CASSLSAYNEQFF
TRBJ2-1 | NA | TRBV7-9 | TGTGCCAGCAGCATTGTTGGAGGGGCGTCGAGTAATGAGCAGTTCTTC | CASSIVGGASSNEQFF
TRBJ2-3 | TRBD1 | TRBV30 | TGTGCCTGGAGTCTCTCCAGGACAGGAAGGCTCACAGATACGCAGTATTTT | CAWSLSRTGRLTDTQYF
TRBJ1-2 | NA | TRBV19 | TGTGCCAGTAGTACACAGGGACGGACCTATGGCTACACCTTC | CASSTQGRTYGYTF
TRBJ2-7 | NA | TRBV5-6 | TGTGCCAGCAGCGACACCGGGCTCTCCGACGGGGTCTACGAGCAGTACTTC | CASSDTGLSDGVYEQYF
TRBJ1-5 | NA | TRBV15 | TGTGCCACCAGCGCAATAGGAGGGTTTGAGCCCCAGCATTTT | CATSAIGGFEPQHF
TRBJ2-2 | TRBD1 | TRBV7-9 | TGTGCCAGCAGCCCTTACTACAGGGGCGGAAACACCGGGGAGCTGTTTTTT | CASSPYYRGGNTGELFF
TRBJ2-1 | TRBD2 | TRBV11-2 | TGTGCCAGCACGGGACTAGCTAACTCCTACAATGAGCAGTTCTTC | CASTGLANSYNEQFF
TRBJ1-6 | NA | TRBV7-8 | TGTGCCAGCAGCTTCGGAAGCCGACAGGAAAATTCACCCCTCCACTTT | CASSFGSRQENSPLHF
TRBJ1-5 | NA | TRBV27 | TGTGCCAGCGGGTTACAGGAGAATCAGCCCCAGCATTTT | CASGLQENQPQHF
TRBJ2-7 | TRBD1 | TRBV5-5 | TGTGCCAGCAGCCAGGGACAGCTCTACGAGCAGTACTTC | CASSQGQLYEQYF
TRBJ2-1 | TRBD2 | TRBV7-9 | TGTGCCAGCAGCACGATAACTAGCGCTGAGCAGTTCTTC | CASSTITSAEQFF